This entry concerns a single T cell receptor beta chain. These data are taken from a study of blood T cells in healthy people across ages. Primed by a sample-barcoded 5' primer and a J-beta primer mix, a second PCR proceeded for roughly 7 to 11 cycles. TCRdb reprocessed the 5' RACE reads via MiXCR and lists one record per CDR3 protein. The sample includes 580,000 or so distinct CDR3 sequences, 40% to 50% of them seen just once. Germline-derived CDR1 and CDR2 are SGHVS and FNYEAQ. This CDR3 comprises 14 residues. Between the trimmed V and J ends, which lost 3 bases and 3 bases, there was a span of 12 bases.

Input material: blood. This sequence originates from a man of 80 years or more in good health. V gene TRBV7-6 combines with J gene TRBJ2-7; no reliable D call. DNA for the CDR3: TGTGCCAGCAGCTTGTCGTCCGGGCACTACGAGCAGTACTTC. It encodes CASSLSSGHYEQYF.